These 11 T cell receptor beta chains originate from one sample sequenced in a study of T cell responses to AZD1222 COVID-19 vaccine. This table comes from immunoSEQ multiplex PCR, and its TCRdb copy is limited to in-frame clones, with some not included. The sample contains about 130,000 clones, approximately 91% of which appear only once. The starting material was peripheral blood, obtained on day 0 of AZD1222 vaccination. Receptors were obtained from an adult in good health.

This clone has just one count. This chain connects TRBV6-5 to TRBJ1-4; D is unresolved. V was cut by 6 bases and J by 7 bases, with 15 bases left in between. In germline, CDR1 is MNHEY, CDR2 SVGAGI. The CDR3 contains 14 residues. CDR3 nucleotide sequence: TGTGCCAGCAGGGACCTGGGGTTAAGTGAAAAACTGTTTTTT. Translating it yields CASRDLGLSEKLFF.

The chain recombines TRBV6-1 with TRBJ2-2; TRBD1 matches 7 bases. The length of the CDR3 is 16 residues. CDR1 and CDR2 from the germline V gene are MNHNS and SASEGT. The trim removed 8 bases at V and 4 bases at J, leaving 13 bases unmatched. CDR3 in amino acids: CASRGFEGAITGELFF. In nucleotides, the CDR3 is TGTGCCAGCCGTGGGTTCGAGGGGGCAATCACCGGGGAGCTGTTTTTT.

This sequence joins TRBV7-9 and TRBJ1-1; D gene unclear. The CDR3 runs 13 residues. CDR1 is SEHNR and CDR2 is FQNEAQ in the germline V gene (reference sequence). V was trimmed by 1 base and J by 11 bases, leaving 14 bases between them. CDR3: CASSLVTTGEAFF. The DNA of the CDR3 is TGTGCCAGCAGCTTAGTTACTACCGGGGAGGCTTTCTTT.

The chain couples TRBV4-2 to TRBJ1-5; D gene unclear. CDR3 size: 15 residues. The germline V gene has CDR1 LGHNA and CDR2 YNFKEQ. The V gene lost 1 base and the J gene lost 5 bases, with 12 bases spanning the gap. The CDR3 DNA follows: TGTGCCAGCAGCCAAGGGTCCACAGTAGATCAGCCCCAGCATTTT. Protein product: CASSQGSTVDQPQHF.

The chain has TRBV5-6 and TRBJ2-5; tentatively, D is TRBD2 (6 bases). Trimming left V 4 bases short and J 7 bases short, with 14 bases between. The CDR3 runs 13 residues. Germline V gene lookup returns CDR1 SGHDT and CDR2 YYEEEE. For the CDR3, the DNA is TGTGCCAGCAGCAGCACACGGAGGGGGACCCAGTACTTC. It is translated as CASSSTRRGTQYF.

The chain uses TRBV5-4 and TRBJ1-6; no clear D gene. The germline gives CDR1 SGHNT, CDR2 YYREEE (reference sequence). The CDR3 sequence is 12 residues long. Trimming shortened V by 0 bases and J by 7 bases, and 2 bases separated the two germline ends. CDR3 nucleotides: TGTGCCAGCAGCTTGGTGAATTCACCCCTCCACTTT. Translated, it gives CASSLVNSPLHF.

This clone was detected a few times. The gene calls are TRBV7-9 and TRBJ1-1; D remains ambiguous. Germline assignment: CDR1 SEHNR and CDR2 FQNEAQ (reference sequence). This CDR3 has 17 amino acids. Trimming cost V 5 bases and J 4 bases, with 23 bases left between them. CDR3 DNA sequence: TGTGCCAGCAGCCCTCAAACGAACTGGGCAGGAGGCACTGAAGCTTTCTTT. Residues: CASSPQTNWAGGTEAFF.

In this sample, this clone is medium-sized. V and J are TRBV28 and TRBJ1-3; perhaps TRBD1 as D (5 bases). This CDR3 has 17 amino acids. From germline, CDR1 is MDHEN and CDR2 SYDVKM. V was pared by 3 bases and J by 3 bases, with 18 bases between. The CDR3: CASSLEEGGGVGNTIYF. CDR3 in DNA: TGTGCCAGCAGTTTGGAGGAGGGTGGGGGAGTTGGAAACACCATATATTTT.

The chain uses TRBV4-1 and TRBJ1-5; TRBD1 might be the D (6 bases). CDR3 size: 16 residues. The V gene lost 3 bases and the J gene lost 4 bases, with 16 bases spanning the gap. Germline-derived CDR1 and CDR2 are MGHRA and YSYEKL. CDR3 loop: CASSQRRTVENQPQHF. For the CDR3, the DNA is TGCGCCAGCAGCCAGAGGAGGACAGTGGAGAATCAGCCCCAGCATTTT.

The rearrangement links TRBV6-5 to TRBJ1-4; no definite D call. The CDR3 covers 14 residues. From germline, CDR1 is MNHEY and CDR2 SVGAGI. V was cut by 6 bases and J by 4 bases, with 12 bases left in between. CDR3 loop: CASRPLKGNEKLFF. The CDR3 DNA follows: TGTGCCAGCAGGCCCCTTAAGGGTAATGAAAAACTGTTTTTT.

The chain has TRBV23-1 and TRBJ2-3; D could derive from TRBD1 or TRBD2 (5 bases each). TRBV23-1 is an open reading frame, and its role is uncertain. This CDR3 spans 16 amino acids. V lost 0 bases and J 2 bases, leaving 12 bases between the germline ends. CDR3: CASSQSRGTFTDTQYF. The DNA for the CDR3 is TGCGCCAGCAGTCAATCTCGGGGCACCTTCACAGATACGCAGTATTTT.